A selection of T cell receptor beta chains follows, all from one sample in a study of blood T cell repertoires in COVID-19. TCRdb's table, derived via immunoSEQ multiplex PCR, lists solely in-frame clones and lacks some. Among around 230,000 clones listed, about nine tenths were seen once. Material: PBMCs or T cells enriched from blood (not recorded which). These receptors all stem from a woman between 40 and 55 years old with acute COVID-19. Both conserved end residues are part of each CDR3. D genes are given only for firm matches. A clone size is listed for some rows: how often the clone was seen (once, few, many), or a class if it is expanded.

v_gene: TRBV9; d_gene: TRBD2; len: 14; abundance: .; j_gene: TRBJ2-7; CDR3aa: CASSVGLAGWEQYF; CDR3nt: TGTGCCAGCAGCGTCGGACTAGCGGGGTGGGAGCAGTACTTC
v_gene: TRBV25-1; d_gene: TRBD2; len: 15; abundance: .; j_gene: TRBJ2-7; CDR3aa: CASSESSGGLYEQYF; CDR3nt: TGTGCCAGCAGTGAATCCAGCGGGGGGCTGTACGAGCAGTACTTC
v_gene: TRBV2; d_gene: .; len: 16; abundance: .; j_gene: TRBJ2-5; CDR3aa: CASSPTGIRSQETQYF; CDR3nt: TGTGCCAGCAGTCCAACAGGGATTAGGTCACAAGAGACCCAGTACTTC
v_gene: TRBV2; d_gene: .; len: 13; abundance: once; j_gene: TRBJ1-5; CDR3aa: CASSVSGSQPQHF; CDR3nt: TGTGCCAGCAGTGTTTCGGGGAGTCAGCCCCAGCATTTT
v_gene: TRBV4-3; d_gene: .; len: 15; abundance: once; j_gene: TRBJ2-4; CDR3aa: CASSQDGRGRNIQYF; CDR3nt: TGCGCCAGCAGCCAAGATGGGCGGGGAAGAAACATTCAGTACTTC
v_gene: TRBV2; d_gene: TRBD2; len: 14; abundance: .; j_gene: TRBJ2-5; CDR3aa: CASTHGGGQETQYF; CDR3nt: TGTGCCAGCACCCACGGCGGGGGCCAAGAGACCCAGTACTTC
v_gene: TRBV4-3; d_gene: .; len: 18; abundance: once; j_gene: TRBJ2-2; CDR3aa: CASSQEGSAGEFTGELFF; CDR3nt: TGCGCCAGCAGCCAAGAGGGATCGGCAGGGGAATTCACCGGGGAGCTGTTTTTT
v_gene: TRBV4-3; d_gene: TRBD2; len: 15; abundance: .; j_gene: TRBJ2-7; CDR3aa: CASSQDAGGNYEQYF; CDR3nt: TGCGCCAGCAGCCAAGATGCGGGGGGAAACTACGAGCAGTACTTC
v_gene: TRBV12-3/TRBV12-4; d_gene: .; len: 13; abundance: .; j_gene: TRBJ1-5; CDR3aa: CASSYSDGQPQHF; CDR3nt: TGTGCCAGCAGTTATTCAGATGGTCAGCCCCAGCATTTT
v_gene: TRBV11-2; d_gene: TRBD2; len: 15; abundance: .; j_gene: TRBJ2-1; CDR3aa: CASSLLAGGWNEQFF; CDR3nt: TGTGCCAGCAGCTTACTAGCGGGAGGGTGGAATGAGCAGTTCTTC
v_gene: TRBV4-1; d_gene: .; len: 16; abundance: .; j_gene: TRBJ2-1; CDR3aa: CASSQRHGGALNEQFF; CDR3nt: TGCGCCAGCAGCCAGAGGCATGGCGGGGCGCTCAATGAGCAGTTCTTC
v_gene: TRBV12-5; d_gene: .; len: 19; abundance: .; j_gene: TRBJ1-3; CDR3aa: CASGSGRGLGGDSGNTIYF; CDR3nt: TGTGCTAGTGGTTCCGGAAGAGGCCTAGGAGGAGACTCTGGAAACACCATATATTTT
v_gene: TRBV7-2; d_gene: .; len: 14; abundance: .; j_gene: TRBJ1-2; CDR3aa: CASSSSGMDYGYTF; CDR3nt: TGTGCCAGCAGCTCCTCCGGGATGGACTATGGCTACACCTTC
v_gene: TRBV6-5; d_gene: TRBD1; len: 16; abundance: .; j_gene: TRBJ1-6; CDR3aa: CASSSPTGATNSPLHF; CDR3nt: TGTGCCAGCAGTTCACCCACAGGGGCCACTAATTCACCCCTCCACTTT
v_gene: TRBV19; d_gene: TRBD1; len: 14; abundance: .; j_gene: TRBJ1-6; CDR3aa: CASSGTEKNSPLHF; CDR3nt: TGTGCCAGTTCTGGGACAGAAAAGAATTCACCCCTCCACTTT
v_gene: TRBV6-5; d_gene: .; len: 10; abundance: .; j_gene: TRBJ1-5; CDR3aa: CASRDRSQHF; CDR3nt: TGTGCCAGCAGAGACAGGTCTCAGCATTTT
v_gene: TRBV11-2; d_gene: .; len: 12; abundance: .; j_gene: TRBJ2-5; CDR3aa: CASSLGAETQYF; CDR3nt: TGTGCCAGCAGCTTAGGAGCGGAGACCCAGTACTTC
v_gene: TRBV5-5; d_gene: TRBD2; len: 15; abundance: .; j_gene: TRBJ2-2; CDR3aa: CASSFLAGNTGELFF; CDR3nt: TGTGCCAGCAGCTTCTTAGCGGGAAACACCGGGGAGCTGTTTTTT